This T cell receptor (beta chain) was captured in a study of shared clonotypes between healthy human individuals. Study-wide points: What naive subsets generally showed was a larger estimated richness than memory subsets showed.

The naive CD8 subset, CD45RO-negative cells positively selected for CCR7, excluded terminally differentiated effector memory CD45RA+ cells. CDR3 length: 14 amino acids. V lost 1 base and J 5 bases, leaving 14 bases between the germline ends. CDR1 and CDR2 (germline): SQVTM, ANQGSEA. Comments on this clone: Its antigen is not identified.

Replicate PCRs from sorted subsets contained around 200 ng DNA, which is roughly 30,000 T cell genomes. The table came from immunoSEQ multiplex PCR; TCRdb's copy has only in-frame clones and leaves some out. The table records 2 million to 2.5 million clones, 85% to 95% of them present only once. The V call is TRBV29-1, the J call TRBJ1-1; tentative D call: TRBD1 (5 bases). The receptor's source is a man between 18 and 29 years old in good health. Some clones in this sample may be carry-over from other donors' samples. Specimen: naive CD8+ T cells from PBMCs. The CDR3 protein is CSVEGRKGETEAFF. In nucleotides, the CDR3 is TGCAGCGTTGAAGGACGGAAAGGGGAAACTGAAGCTTTCTTT.